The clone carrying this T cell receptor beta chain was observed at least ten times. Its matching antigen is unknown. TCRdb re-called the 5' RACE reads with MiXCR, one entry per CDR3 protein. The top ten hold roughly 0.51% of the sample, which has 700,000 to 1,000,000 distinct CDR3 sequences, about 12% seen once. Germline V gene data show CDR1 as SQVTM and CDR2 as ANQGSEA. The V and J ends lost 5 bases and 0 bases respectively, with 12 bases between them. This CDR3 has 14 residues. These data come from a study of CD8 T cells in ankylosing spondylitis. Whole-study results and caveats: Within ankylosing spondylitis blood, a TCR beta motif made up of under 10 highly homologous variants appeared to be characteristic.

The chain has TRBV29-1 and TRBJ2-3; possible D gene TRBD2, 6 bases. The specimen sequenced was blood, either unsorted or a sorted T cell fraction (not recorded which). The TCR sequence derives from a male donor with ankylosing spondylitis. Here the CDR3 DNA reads TGCAGCGTTCGAGCCGGGACTAGCACAGATACGCAGTATTTT. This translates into CSVRAGTSTDTQYF.